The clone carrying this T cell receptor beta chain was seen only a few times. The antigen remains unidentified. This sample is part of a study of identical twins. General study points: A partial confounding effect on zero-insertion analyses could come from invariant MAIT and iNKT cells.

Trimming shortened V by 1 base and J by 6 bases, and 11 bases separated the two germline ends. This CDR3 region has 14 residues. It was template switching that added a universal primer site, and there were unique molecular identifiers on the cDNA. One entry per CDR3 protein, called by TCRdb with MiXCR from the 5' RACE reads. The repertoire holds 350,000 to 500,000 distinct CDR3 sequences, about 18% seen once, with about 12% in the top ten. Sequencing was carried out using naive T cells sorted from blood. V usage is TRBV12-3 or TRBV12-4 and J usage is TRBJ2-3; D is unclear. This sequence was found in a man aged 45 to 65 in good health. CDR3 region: CASSLEGRWDTQYF. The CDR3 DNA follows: TGTGCCAGCAGTTTAGAGGGCAGGTGGGATACGCAGTATTTT.